The next 29 T cell receptor beta chains were all read from a single sample in a study of cytomegalovirus exposure and HLA in healthy donors. The primer mix had 60 Vbeta and 13 Jbeta primers. Produced via immunoSEQ multiplex PCR; TCRdb's table is partial and in-frame only. Of under 40,000 clones in the sample, 90% to 95% were seen once. Sequencing used PBMCs. The receptors shown here come from a woman under 30 in good health and CMV-seronegative.

V gene TRBV5-6 combines with J gene TRBJ2-5; TRBD2 aligns across 15 bases. The germline V gene has CDR1 SGHDT and CDR2 YYEEEE. J lost 3 bases, V lost 5 bases, and 2 bases had no gene match. The CDR3 contains 15 residues. The CDR3 coding sequence is TGTGCCAGCAGTAGGACTAGCGGGAGGGAAGAGACCCAGTACTTC. It is translated as CASSRTSGREETQYF.

About this clone: Within the sample, other DNA sequences also encode this same CDR3. The rearrangement links TRBV28 to TRBJ2-5, with 7 bases matching TRBD1. V shed 6 bases and J 2 bases; nucleotides not matched to a gene: 9. The CDR3 is 15 residues long. Looked up from germline, CDR1 is MDHEN and CDR2 is SYDVKM. CDR3: CASSRDRFEQETQYF. The CDR3 region has the DNA TGTGCCAGCAGCCGGGACAGATTTGAGCAAGAGACCCAGTACTTC. The whole variable domain, remainder taken from reference TRBV28 and TRBJ2-5, is DVKVTQSSRYLVKRTGEKVFLECVQDMDHENMFWYRQDPGLGLRLIYFSYDVKMKEKGDIPEGYSVSREKKERFSLILESASTNQTSMYLCASSRDRFEQETQYFGPGTRLLVL.

This sequence joins TRBV5-6 and TRBJ1-3; 7 bases fit TRBD1. CDR1 and CDR2 from the germline V gene are SGHDT and YYEEEE. This CDR3 is 15 amino acids long. Trimming at V came to 4 bases and at J to 4 bases, leaving 8 bases not matched to a gene. This CDR3 reads CASSPGRGRGNTIYF. CDR3 coding DNA: TGTGCCAGCAGCCCCGGGAGGGGGCGAGGAAACACCATATATTTT.

The J gene is TRBJ1-1, the V gene TRBV6-1, with 9 bases matching TRBD1. After removal of 9 bases from V and 1 base from J, the junction contained 6 bases not matched to a gene. Germline loops: CDR1 MNHNS, CDR2 SASEGT. CDR3 size: 14 residues. The CDR3 region is CASCMDRGNTEAFF. The CDR3 region has the DNA TGTGCCAGTTGTATGGACAGGGGGAACACTGAAGCTTTCTTT.

The gene calls are TRBV6-1 and TRBJ1-1, with 9 bases matching TRBD1. The germline V gene encodes CDR1 MNHNS and CDR2 SASEGT. The CDR3 contains 14 residues. V was clipped by 7 bases and J by 6 bases; unmatched bases: 9. The DNA for the CDR3 is TGTGCCAGCAATCTAAGCGGGACAGGGCCTGAAGCTTTCTTT. This translates into CASNLSGTGPEAFF.

The CDR3 loop reads CASSIRGPSTEAFF. The DNA of the CDR3 is TGTGCCAGTAGTATCAGGGGCCCTAGCACTGAAGCTTTCTTT. The chain couples TRBV19 to TRBJ1-1; perhaps TRBD1 as D (6 bases). From germline, CDR1 is LNHDA and CDR2 SQIVND (reference sequence). The CDR3 length is 14 residues. V gave up 3 bases and J gave up 4 bases, with 12 bases separating them.

The rearrangement links TRBV29-1 to TRBJ2-7, with D possibly TRBD2 on 5 matching bases. V was clipped by 6 bases and J by 0 bases, with 15 bases between them. This CDR3 has 14 amino acids. Germline CDR1 reads SQVTM; CDR2 reads ANQGSEA. Here the CDR3 reads CSVRRSGASYEQYF. CDR3 DNA: TGCAGCGTACGTCGGAGCGGAGCCTCCTACGAGCAGTACTTC.

The chain is built from TRBV7-9 and TRBJ1-1; D possibly corresponds to TRBD1 (6 bases). With 8 bases removed from V and 2 bases from J, the gap between germline ends came to 9 bases. Germline V gene sequence: CDR1 SEHNR, CDR2 FQNEAQ (reference sequence). The CDR3 spans 12 residues. The CDR3 here is CASQQGNTEAFF. CDR3 DNA sequence: TGTGCCAGCCAACAGGGTAACACTGAAGCTTTCTTT.

About this clone: Its ends do not fully match the called genes, so a read error is possible. Other DNA sequences in the same sample also yield this CDR3. The V call is TRBV27, the J call TRBJ1-6; D is unclear. This CDR3 has 15 amino acids. From germline, CDR1 is MNHEY and CDR2 SMNVEV (reference sequence). The CDR3 loop reads CASSLSSKYNSPLHF. The CDR3 DNA follows: TGTGCCAGCAGTTTATCTAGCAAGTATAATTCCCCCCTCCACTTT.

The chain links TRBV2 to TRBJ2-2; TRBD1 might be the D (5 bases). V was clipped by 6 bases and J by 6 bases, with 14 bases between them. In germline, CDR1 is SNHLY, CDR2 FYNNEI. This CDR3 comprises 14 residues. In DNA form, the CDR3 reads TGTGCCAGCAGGGTCAGGGAAAGTGCCGGGGAGCTGTTTTTT. Translated, it gives CASRVRESAGELFF. Variable domain in full (rest from reference TRBV2 and TRBJ2-2): EPEVTQTPSHQVTQMGQEVILRCVPISNHLYFYWYRQILGQKVEFLVSFYNNEISEKSEIFDDQFSVERPDGSNFTLKIRSTKLEDSAMYFCASRVRESAGELFFGEGSRLTVL.

The V call is TRBV10-3, the J call TRBJ2-3; 9 bases are shared with TRBD1. The germline V gene encodes CDR1 ENHRY and CDR2 SYGVKD. With V trimmed by 3 bases and J by 3 bases, 10 bases remained unmatched. The CDR3 totals 17 residues. The CDR3 protein is CAISENRGRVGTDTQYF. DNA for the CDR3: TGTGCCATCAGTGAAAACAGGGGGCGAGTTGGGACAGATACGCAGTATTTT.

The chain carries TRBV30 and TRBJ1-2, with a possible D match to TRBD1 (5 bases). The V and J ends lost 5 bases and 10 bases respectively, with 11 bases between them. This CDR3 comprises 10 residues. Looked up from germline, CDR1 is GTSNPN and CDR2 is SVGIG (reference sequence). The CDR3 region is CAWGDRIYTF. CDR3 nucleotide sequence: TGTGCCTGGGGAGACAGAATCTACACCTTC.

The chain employs TRBV6-7 and TRBJ2-7, with D perhaps TRBD2 (5 bases). TRBV6-7 is classed as an ORF, of uncertain function. The CDR3 loop spans 14 amino acids. Trimming stripped 4 bases from V and 2 bases from J, with 12 bases between. This CDR3 is CASSSGFLTYEQYF. As DNA, the CDR3 is TGTGCCAGCAGTTCGGGATTCTTAACCTACGAGCAGTACTTC.

J is TRBJ1-5 and V is TRBV6-6; 7 nucleotides line up with TRBD1. Losses at the gene ends were 2 bases for V and 4 bases for J; bases not matched to a gene: 2. CDR1 and CDR2 from the germline V gene are MNHNY and SVGAGI (reference sequence). This CDR3 is 14 amino acids long. CDR3: CASSYTTGNQPQHF. DNA of the CDR3: TGTGCCAGCAGTTACACGACAGGGAATCAGCCCCAGCATTTT.

This chain uses TRBV14 with TRBJ2-1; 7 bases align to TRBD2. The CDR3 consists of 16 residues. J was trimmed by 5 bases and V by 5 bases; bases with no gene match: 12. CDR1 is SGHDN and CDR2 is FVKESK in the germline V gene. This chain's CDR3 is CASSSRKGLTNNEQFF. The CDR3 nucleotides are TGTGCCAGCAGCAGCCGCAAGGGACTAACGAACAATGAGCAGTTCTTC.

The V gene is TRBV28, the J gene TRBJ2-5; weak D call: TRBD2 (5 bases). The J call is doubtful: the DNA matches TRBJ2-7 better. The CDR3 is 16 residues long. The germline V gene encodes CDR1 MDHEN and CDR2 SYDVKM. CDR3 sequence reads: CASSPTTSGFLREQYF. CDR3 sequence (DNA): TGTGCCAGCAGTCCGACTACTTCGGGATTCCTACGCGAGCAGTACTTC.

CDR3 coding DNA: TGCGCCAGCAGTGACCATGACAGGGACAGCAATAGGCCCCAGCATTTT. Protein: CASSDHDRDSNRPQHF. The chain combines TRBV10-2 with TRBJ1-5; TRBD1 matches at 7 bases. This CDR3 spans 16 amino acids. CDR1 and CDR2 from the germline V gene are WSHSY and SAAADI. V gave up 3 bases and J gave up 9 bases; unmatched junction bases: 14.

The V and J genes are TRBV7-2 and TRBJ2-1; 14 bases align to TRBD2. Germline V gene sequence: CDR1 SGHTA, CDR2 FQGNSA. There are 15 residues in the CDR3. V lost 5 bases, J lost 6 bases, and 3 bases stayed unmatched. The CDR3: CASSEGLAGGNEQFF. In DNA, the CDR3 is TGTGCCAGCAGCGAAGGACTAGCGGGAGGCAATGAGCAGTTCTTC.

A single count supports this clone. The V and J genes are TRBV5-4 and TRBJ2-1, with D perhaps matching TRBD1 (6 bases). The V gene's germline CDR1 is SGHNT and CDR2 YYREEE (reference sequence). This CDR3 is 14 amino acids long. V was cut by 0 bases and J by 7 bases, with 11 bases left in between. CDR3 sequence (DNA): TGTGCCAGCAGCTTGGAGGCCGGACAGAATGAGCAGTTCTTC. It specifies CASSLEAGQNEQFF.

The chain employs TRBV2 and TRBJ2-3; 7 bases map to TRBD1. The J segment lost 1 base and the V segment lost 4 bases, leaving 8 bases of the junction unmatched. This CDR3 spans 16 amino acids. Germline V CDR1 and CDR2: SNHLY, FYNNEI. CDR3 DNA: TGTGCCAGCAGTGTACAGGGGACGGGTGGCACAGATACGCAGTATTTT. Translating it yields CASSVQGTGGTDTQYF. The variable domain in full, completed from reference TRBV2 and TRBJ2-3, reads EPEVTQTPSHQVTQMGQEVILRCVPISNHLYFYWYRQILGQKVEFLVSFYNNEISEKSEIFDDQFSVERPDGSNFTLKIRSTKLEDSAMYFCASSVQGTGGTDTQYFGPGTRLTVL.

The chain employs TRBV5-1 and TRBJ2-5, with no clear D. The V gene lost 0 bases and the J gene lost 5 bases, with 8 bases spanning the gap. The CDR3 totals 13 residues. The germline gives CDR1 SGHRS, CDR2 YFSETQ. CDR3 in amino acids: CASSLGAGETQYF. DNA for the CDR3: TGCGCCAGCAGCTTGGGAGCCGGGGAGACCCAGTACTTC.

The genes are TRBV19 and TRBJ2-2; 11 bases agree with TRBD2. CDR1 and CDR2 (germline): LNHDA, SQIVND (reference sequence). The length of the CDR3 is 17 residues. J gave up 4 bases and V 3 bases, and 7 bases lay outside the gene matches. The CDR3 reads CASSIPTSGTFTGELFF. Here the CDR3 DNA reads TGTGCCAGTAGTATCCCGACTAGCGGGACGTTCACCGGGGAGCTGTTTTTT. The full variable domain, rest sourced from reference TRBV19 and TRBJ2-2, is DGGITQSPKYLFRKEGQNVTLSCEQNLNHDAMYWYRQDPGQGLRLIYYSQIVNDFQKGDIAEGYSVSREKKESFPLTVTSAQKNPTAFYLCASSIPTSGTFTGELFFGEGSRLTVL.

The chain is built from TRBV19 and TRBJ2-1, with 10 bases that match TRBD2. The CDR3 is 15 amino acids. The trim removed 6 bases at V and 9 bases at J, leaving 11 bases unmatched. Germline V gives CDR1 LNHDA, CDR2 SQIVND (reference sequence). CDR3: CASRLAGGTGGEQFF. In DNA form, the CDR3 reads TGTGCCAGTAGATTAGCGGGGGGCACTGGGGGTGAGCAGTTCTTC.

The rearrangement joins TRBV5-4 to TRBJ2-2, with a tentative D call TRBD2 (6 bases). Trimming left V 5 bases short and J 4 bases short, with 15 bases between. This CDR3 contains 15 residues. Germline V gene data show CDR1 as SGHNT and CDR2 as YYREEE (reference sequence). The CDR3 region is CASSDDPTSTGELFF. The CDR3 nucleotides read TGTGCCAGCAGTGACGACCCGACTAGCACCGGGGAGCTGTTTTTT. The full variable domain, with the rest looked up from reference TRBV5-4 and TRBJ2-2, is ETGVTQSPTHLIKTRGQQVTLRCSSQSGHNTVSWYQQALGQGPQFIFQYYREEENGRGNFPPRFSGLQFPNYSSELNVNALELDDSALYLCASSDDPTSTGELFFGEGSRLTVL.

The rearrangement links TRBV28 to TRBJ1-6, with D hard to call. V shed 6 bases and J shed 8 bases, with 11 bases lying between them. The CDR3 is 13 amino acids. Germline-derived CDR1 and CDR2 are MDHEN and SYDVKM. Here the CDR3 reads CASSQVADSPLHF. DNA for the CDR3: TGTGCCAGCAGCCAGGTTGCTGATTCACCCCTCCACTTT.

The rearrangement uses TRBV7-2 and TRBJ2-2, with D maybe TRBD1 (6 bases). V gave up 5 bases and J gave up 3 bases, with 13 bases separating them. CDR3 length: 15 residues. Germline-derived CDR1 and CDR2 are SGHTA and FQGNSA. The CDR3 nucleotides read TGTGCCAGCAGCCGGGACACCTACTACACCGGGGAGCTGTTTTTT. Translation gives CASSRDTYYTGELFF.

This rearrangement joins TRBV4-1 to TRBJ2-7, with TRBD2 matching over 15 bases. This CDR3 has 17 amino acids. Losses at the gene ends were 2 bases for V and 6 bases for J; bases not matched to a gene: 8. CDR1 is MGHRA, CDR2 YSYEKL, per germline. CDR3 amino acids: CASSQSEGLAGGSEQYF. The CDR3, as DNA: TGCGCCAGCAGCCAATCTGAGGGACTAGCGGGAGGCTCCGAGCAGTACTTC.

This chain connects TRBV28 to TRBJ2-7; D not certain. V was pared by 6 bases and J by 5 bases, with 8 bases between. Germline-derived CDR1 and CDR2 are MDHEN and SYDVKM. CDR3 length: 11 amino acids. The DNA of the CDR3 is TGTGCCAGCAGCCTAAACGACGAGCAGTACTTC. It is translated as CASSLNDEQYF.

The rearrangement links TRBV15 to TRBJ2-7; TRBD2 might be the D (5 bases). The V gene's germline CDR1 is LNHNV and CDR2 YYDKDF (reference sequence). With 4 bases removed from V and 2 bases from J, the gap between germline ends came to 12 bases. The CDR3 is made up of 14 amino acids. The CDR3 reads CATSKTGIPYEQYF. CDR3 DNA: TGTGCCACCAGCAAGACGGGAATCCCCTACGAGCAGTACTTC.